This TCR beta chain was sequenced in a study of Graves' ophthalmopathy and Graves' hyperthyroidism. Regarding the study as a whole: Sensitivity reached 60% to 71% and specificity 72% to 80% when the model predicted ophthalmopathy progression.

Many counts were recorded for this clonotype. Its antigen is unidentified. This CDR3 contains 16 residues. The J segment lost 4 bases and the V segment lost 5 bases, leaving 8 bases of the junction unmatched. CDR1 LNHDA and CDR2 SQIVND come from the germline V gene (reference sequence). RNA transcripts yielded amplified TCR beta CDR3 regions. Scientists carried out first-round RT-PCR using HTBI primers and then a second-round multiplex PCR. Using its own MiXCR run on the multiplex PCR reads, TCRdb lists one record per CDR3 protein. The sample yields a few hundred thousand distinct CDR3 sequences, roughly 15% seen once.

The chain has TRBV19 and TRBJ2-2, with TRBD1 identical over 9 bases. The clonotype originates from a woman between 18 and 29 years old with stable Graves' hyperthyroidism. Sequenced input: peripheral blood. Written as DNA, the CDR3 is TGTGCCAGTAGTGTGGGACAGGGATCGGGCACCGGGGAGCTGTTTTTT. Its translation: CASSVGQGSGTGELFF. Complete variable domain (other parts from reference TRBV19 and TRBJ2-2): DGGITQSPKYLFRKEGQNVTLSCEQNLNHDAMYWYRQDPGQGLRLIYYSQIVNDFQKGDIAEGYSVSREKKESFPLTVTSAQKNPTAFYLCASSVGQGSGTGELFFGEGSRLTVL.